This T cell receptor beta chain was recovered during a study of T cell repertoires in cytomegalovirus infection. Ten or more counts support this clonotype. TCRdb fed the reads into MiXCR, producing one record per CDR3 protein. Among hundreds of thousands of distinct CDR3 sequences listed, around a tenth were seen once. The germline CDR1 and CDR2 sequences are SGHTA and FQGNSA. V lost 1 base to trimming and J lost 0 bases; unmatched junction nucleotides: 4. This CDR3 contains 17 residues. Sequenced material: PBMCs. The V call is TRBV7-2, the J call TRBJ2-7; 12 bases fit TRBD2. The receptor was isolated from a human donor in good health (CMV status not recorded). Some clones in this sample may be carry-over from other donors' samples. The CDR3 nucleotides read TGTGCCAGCAGCTTAGTGCCTAGCGGGGGGGCCTCCTACGAGCAGTACTTC. Translation gives CASSLVPSGGASYEQYF.